These 30 T cell receptor beta chains were sequenced from one sample in a study of graft-versus-host responses after intestinal transplantation. Profiling relied on immunoSEQ multiplex PCR, and the TCRdb table lists in-frame clones only, not all of them. The sample lists roughly 120,000 clones; roughly nine tenths were seen once. These receptors' antigens are unknown. Sequencing used unstimulated CD4+ T cells sorted from spleen or lymph node cells, obtained before intestinal transplant. Receptors were obtained from a human donor who received an intestinal transplant.

The rearrangement links TRBV5-4 to TRBJ1-1; 7 bases align to TRBD1. CDR1 is SGHNT, CDR2 YYREEE, per germline (reference sequence). This CDR3 contains 14 residues. V was clipped by 3 bases and J by 1 base; unmatched bases: 3. CDR3 DNA: TGTGCCAGCAGCTGGGACAGTTGGAACACTGAAGCTTTCTTT. It yields the protein CASSWDSWNTEAFF. Together with reference TRBV5-4 and TRBJ1-1, the CDR3 gives the full variable domain: ETGVTQSPTHLIKTRGQQVTLRCSSQSGHNTVSWYQQALGQGPQFIFQYYREEENGRGNFPPRFSGLQFPNYSSELNVNALELDDSALYLCASSWDSWNTEAFFGQGTRLTVV.

The chain employs TRBV6-5 and TRBJ1-1, with 11 bases that match TRBD1. The germline CDR1 and CDR2 sequences are MNHEY and SVGAGI. The junction had 4 bases not matched to a gene; V was cut back by 2 bases and J by 11 bases. The CDR3 covers 13 residues. The CDR3 here is CASSYLDRGRAFF. Here the CDR3 DNA reads TGTGCCAGCAGTTACCTGGACAGGGGGCGGGCTTTCTTT.

V gene TRBV5-4 combines with J gene TRBJ1-1; D not resolved. CDR3 length: 12 amino acids. The germline V gene has CDR1 SGHNT and CDR2 YYREEE (reference sequence). Between the trimmed V and J ends, which lost 1 base and 7 bases, there was a span of 8 bases. The CDR3 loop is CASSLFGSEAFF. CDR3 nucleotide sequence: TGTGCCAGCAGCTTGTTTGGCAGTGAAGCTTTCTTT. Combining the CDR3 with reference TRBV5-4 and TRBJ1-1 gives the whole variable domain ETGVTQSPTHLIKTRGQQVTLRCSSQSGHNTVSWYQQALGQGPQFIFQYYREEENGRGNFPPRFSGLQFPNYSSELNVNALELDDSALYLCASSLFGSEAFFGQGTRLTVV.

A single count supports this clone. J is TRBJ1-1 and V is TRBV5-1; TRBD1 agrees at 9 bases. Looked up from germline, CDR1 is SGHRS and CDR2 is YFSETQ. V lost 5 bases to trimming and J lost 6 bases; unmatched junction nucleotides: 8. The CDR3 runs to 14 residues. The CDR3 nucleotides read TGCGCCAGCAGGCGGACAGGGGCCACATCTGAAGCTTTCTTT. Protein: CASRRTGATSEAFF.

V and J are TRBV7-2 and TRBJ1-3; TRBD1 might be the D (5 bases). V lost 3 bases to trimming and J lost 2 bases, with 8 bases between them. The CDR3 spans 14 residues. The germline V gene encodes CDR1 SGHTA and CDR2 FQGNSA. The CDR3 reads CASSLGGTGNTIYF. CDR3 nucleotide sequence: TGTGCCAGCAGCTTGGGGGGAACTGGAAACACCATATATTTT.

The chain carries TRBV16 and TRBJ2-5; weak D call: TRBD1 (5 bases). Germline V gives CDR1 KGHSY, CDR2 FQNENV. This CDR3 is 15 amino acids long. V was pared by 4 bases and J by 4 bases, with 16 bases between. In DNA form, the CDR3 reads TGTGCCAGCAGCCCTCACGCAGGGCGTGGAGAGACCCAGTACTTC. This gives the protein CASSPHAGRGETQYF.

The chain joins TRBV30 to TRBJ1-3, with TRBD1 identical over 8 bases. Germline trimming cut 4 bases from V and 4 bases from J; bases unmatched to any gene: 3. This CDR3 is built from 13 residues. CDR1 and CDR2 (germline): GTSNPN, SVGIG (reference sequence). Written as DNA, the CDR3 is TGTGCCTGGACAGGGGGCCACGGAAACACCATATATTTT. This sequence encodes CAWTGGHGNTIYF.

The rearrangement uses TRBV7-2 and TRBJ1-2; 9 bases align to TRBD1. With V trimmed by 2 bases and J by 8 bases, 9 bases remained unmatched. CDR1 and CDR2 from the germline V gene are SGHTA and FQGNSA. The CDR3 runs to 15 residues. CDR3 loop: CASSLIGTTGGGYTF. In DNA form, the CDR3 reads TGTGCCAGCAGCTTAATCGGAACCACAGGGGGCGGCTACACCTTC.

This chain uses TRBV30 with TRBJ1-3; D uncertain. Germline V gene data show CDR1 as GTSNPN and CDR2 as SVGIG (reference sequence). V lost 2 bases, J lost 0 bases, and 5 bases lay in between. The CDR3 totals 13 residues. The DNA of the CDR3 is TGTGCCTGGAGTTCAGGCTCTGGAAACACCATATATTTT. As protein: CAWSSGSGNTIYF. Complete variable domain (other parts from reference TRBV30 and TRBJ1-3): SQTIHQWPATLVQPVGSPLSLECTVEGTSNPNLYWYRQAAGRGLQLLFYSVGIGQISSEVPQNLSASRPQDRQFILSSKKLLLSDSGFYLCAWSSGSGNTIYFGEGSWLTVV.

About this clone itself: An end of the junction does not agree with germline; a read error may underlie this. The same CDR3 can be traced to other DNA sequences in this sample. This rearrangement joins TRBV4-1 to TRBJ2-5, with TRBD2 as a possible D gene (6 bases). This CDR3 region has 15 residues. Per germline, CDR1 MGHRA and CDR2 YSYEKL. CDR3 in DNA: TGCGCCAGCAGCCAAGATTCCGGGACTTTGGAGACCCAATACTTC. Protein: CASSQDSGTLETQYF.

This clone has just one count. This chain joins TRBV29-1 and TRBJ2-5; D is possibly TRBD2 (6 bases). CDR1 is SQVTM and CDR2 is ANQGSEA in the germline V gene. The CDR3 sequence is 18 residues long. Trimming took off 1 base at V and 0 bases at J, with 21 bases between the two ends. CDR3 sequence (DNA): TGCAGCGTTGAAGTACCCTGGGCCGCGGGGTCCTACCAAGAGACCCAGTACTTC. Amino acids: CSVEVPWAAGSYQETQYF.

V usage is TRBV7-2 and J usage is TRBJ1-6; a weak D match, TRBD1 (5 bases). With 3 bases removed from V and 10 bases from J, the gap between germline ends came to 13 bases. This CDR3 has 14 amino acids. In germline, CDR1 is SGHTA, CDR2 FQGNSA. The CDR3 coding sequence is TGTGCCAGCAGCTTGGGCAGGGAACGGTCACCCCTCCACTTT. This encodes CASSLGRERSPLHF.

The V call is TRBV29-1, the J call TRBJ1-2, with 8 bases identical to TRBD1. Germline CDR1 reads SQVTM; CDR2 reads ANQGSEA. Germline trimming cut 3 bases from V and 2 bases from J; bases unmatched to any gene: 5. The CDR3 covers 14 residues. The CDR3 bases are TGCAGCGTTGAGGGACAGGACTTGAACTATGGCTACACCTTC. It translates to CSVEGQDLNYGYTF.

The chain couples TRBV30 to TRBJ2-3, with 13 bases fitting TRBD2. The CDR3 loop spans 15 amino acids. The V and J ends lost 0 bases and 5 bases, in that order; junction bases with no gene match: 2. The germline V gene encodes CDR1 GTSNPN and CDR2 SVGIG (reference sequence). The CDR3 DNA reads as TGTGCCTGGAGTGTACGGACTAGCGGGAGAGATACGCAGTATTTT. It encodes CAWSVRTSGRDTQYF.

The chain is built from TRBV7-8 and TRBJ2-3, with 7 bases aligning to TRBD2. The germline gives CDR1 SGHVS, CDR2 FQNEAQ. J was trimmed by 4 bases and V by 2 bases; bases with no gene match: 9. CDR3 length: 16 amino acids. In DNA form, the CDR3 reads TGTGCCAGCAGCTTACGGACGGGGGGACGTCCAGATACGCAGTATTTT. Protein: CASSLRTGGRPDTQYF.

This clone was observed a few times. The same CDR3 is also encoded by other DNA sequences in this sample. The CDR3 is CASRVSSYNSPLHF. CDR3 nucleotide sequence: TGTGCCAGTAGAGTGAGCTCCTATAATTCACCCCTCCACTTT. The chain uses TRBV19 and TRBJ1-6; no reliable D call. The CDR3 totals 14 residues. From germline, CDR1 is LNHDA and CDR2 SQIVND (reference sequence). Trimming pared 6 bases from V and 0 bases from J, leaving 6 bases between.

Details on this clone: This CDR3 is also generated by other DNA sequences in the sample. The chain uses TRBV2 and TRBJ1-1; D is possibly TRBD1 (6 bases). The CDR3 sequence is 12 residues long. Germline V gene sequence: CDR1 SNHLY, CDR2 FYNNEI. The V gene lost 4 bases and the J gene lost 5 bases, with 8 bases spanning the gap. The CDR3 sequence is CASSGGGTEAFF. The CDR3 region has the DNA TGTGCCAGCAGTGGAGGGGGAACTGAAGCTTTCTTT.

The chain joins TRBV25-1 to TRBJ1-1; 7 positions match TRBD1. Germline assignment: CDR1 MGHDK and CDR2 SYGVNS. Losses at the gene ends were 4 bases for V and 3 bases for J; bases not matched to a gene: 2. There are 13 residues in the CDR3. The chain's CDR3 is CASSAQGYTEAFF. The DNA for the CDR3 is TGTGCCAGCAGTGCACAGGGGTACACTGAAGCTTTCTTT. Combining the CDR3 with reference TRBV25-1 and TRBJ1-1 gives the whole variable domain EADIYQTPRYLVIGTGKKITLECSQTMGHDKMYWYQQDPGMELHLIHYSYGVNSTEKGDLSSESTVSRIRTEHFPLTLESARPSHTSQYLCASSAQGYTEAFFGQGTRLTVV.

V and J are TRBV19 and TRBJ1-1; D is unresolved. The CDR3 loop spans 13 amino acids. The germline CDR1 and CDR2 sequences are LNHDA and SQIVND (reference sequence). The V end lost 6 bases, the J end lost 6 bases, and 14 bases lay between the germline ends. The CDR3, as DNA: TGTGCCAGTAGGGAGGGCAAGGTGGCTGAAGCTTTCTTT. Protein sequence: CASREGKVAEAFF.

In its sample, this clone was seen a few times. The chain uses TRBV2 and TRBJ1-5; TRBD1 might be the D (5 bases). Germline V gene data show CDR1 as SNHLY and CDR2 as FYNNEI. CDR3 length: 13 residues. V lost 1 base and J 5 bases, leaving 6 bases between the germline ends. CDR3: CASSEGGDQPQHF. The CDR3 DNA reads as TGTGCCAGCAGTGAAGGGGGCGATCAGCCCCAGCATTTT.

The chain recombines TRBV10-3 with TRBJ1-1, with D possibly TRBD1 on 6 matching bases. With 11 bases removed from V and 3 bases from J, the gap between germline ends came to 22 bases. The length of the CDR3 is 15 residues. In germline, CDR1 is ENHRY, CDR2 SYGVKD. CDR3 protein: CASSGGGGPYTEAFF. CDR3 nucleotides: TGTGCCTCCAGCGGAGGGGGGGGCCCCTACACTGAAGCTTTCTTT.

CDR3 region: CASSIDYSQGTDTQYF. The CDR3 nucleotides read TGTGCCAGTAGTATAGATTACAGCCAGGGAACAGATACGCAGTATTTT. The chain recombines TRBV19 with TRBJ2-3; D perhaps matches TRBD1 (5 bases). CDR3 length: 16 residues. Trimming removed 0 bases at V and 3 bases at J, with 13 bases between. Germline CDR1 and CDR2: LNHDA and SQIVND (reference sequence).

The rearrangement uses TRBV29-1 and TRBJ1-2, with D perhaps matching TRBD1 (5 bases). V was pared by 3 bases and J by 5 bases, with 10 bases between. CDR1 and CDR2 (germline): SQVTM, ANQGSEA. This CDR3 region has 12 residues. CDR3 sequence: CSVDRVGYGYTF. The CDR3 coding sequence is TGCAGCGTTGACAGGGTTGGATATGGCTACACCTTC.

The gene calls are TRBV6-1 and TRBJ1-6, with TRBD1 matching over 7 bases. The CDR3 length is 14 residues. Looked up from germline, CDR1 is MNHNS and CDR2 is SASEGT. The V gene end was trimmed by 6 bases and the J gene end by 11 bases; junction bases not matched to a gene: 10. The CDR3 sequence is CASRPDRVGPPLHF. The CDR3 DNA reads TGTGCCAGCAGACCCGACAGGGTTGGTCCACCCCTCCACTTT.

The J gene is TRBJ2-1, the V gene TRBV7-9; TRBD2 aligns across 8 bases. With V trimmed by 1 base and J by 5 bases, 7 bases remained unmatched. The length of the CDR3 is 16 residues. Germline assignment: CDR1 SEHNR and CDR2 FQNEAQ (reference sequence). The CDR3 DNA is TGTGCCAGCAGCTTAGAGACGGGGGGGGGAAACAATGAGCAGTTCTTC. Its translation is CASSLETGGGNNEQFF.

The chain joins TRBV5-1 to TRBJ2-1, with D unclear. Per germline, CDR1 SGHRS and CDR2 YFSETQ. The CDR3 sequence is 14 residues long. Trimming pared 0 bases from V and 3 bases from J, leaving 7 bases between. CDR3 loop: CASSLAPDYNEQFF. The DNA of the CDR3 is TGCGCCAGCAGCTTGGCCCCAGACTACAATGAGCAGTTCTTC.

The chain carries TRBV4-1 and TRBJ1-2; the D gene is possibly TRBD1 (5 bases). CDR3 length equals 13 residues. The germline V and J ends were trimmed by 1 base and 6 bases, with 9 bases remaining between them. Germline V gives CDR1 MGHRA, CDR2 YSYEKL. In DNA, the CDR3 is TGCGCCAGCAGCCAAGTGGCAGGGAATGGCTACACCTTC. Translating gives CASSQVAGNGYTF.

The V call is TRBV5-4, the J call TRBJ2-7; 7 bases are a match to TRBD1. Unmatched junction bases numbered 10, after V lost 1 base and J lost 6 bases. CDR1 and CDR2 from the germline V gene are SGHNT and YYREEE (reference sequence). The CDR3 is 15 residues long. Here the CDR3 DNA reads TGTGCCAGCAGCTTGACAGGGGCAGGTCGTACCGAGCAGTACTTC. The encoded protein is CASSLTGAGRTEQYF.

This chain uses TRBV5-6 with TRBJ1-3; possible D gene TRBD1, 6 bases. Trimming left V 4 bases short and J 5 bases short, with 13 bases between. This CDR3 region has 14 residues. The germline V gene has CDR1 SGHDT and CDR2 YYEEEE. DNA for the CDR3: TGTGCCAGCAGCCGTCGGGGGGCCAGAAACACCATATATTTT. It encodes CASSRRGARNTIYF.

The chain joins TRBV5-4 to TRBJ2-5; a possible D gene is TRBD1 (6 bases). Germline V CDR1 and CDR2: SGHNT, YYREEE (reference sequence). The V and J ends lost 4 bases and 0 bases respectively, with 7 bases between them. The length of the CDR3 is 13 residues. Here the CDR3 reads CASSRDNQETQYF. As DNA, the CDR3 is TGTGCCAGCAGCCGGGACAACCAAGAGACCCAGTACTTC.